This TCR beta chain was identified in a study of lung T cells in sarcoidosis with Löfgren's syndrome. About the research overall: Repertoire analyses centered on Löfgren's syndrome patients.

V trimming: 0 bases; J trimming: 0 bases; junction bases outside the gene matches: 8. CDR3 size: 19 residues. The germline V gene has CDR1 MGHRA and CDR2 YSYEKL. TCRdb recomputed calls from the reads with MiXCR, one row per CDR3 protein. The sample includes 2,500 or so distinct CDR3 sequences, approximately 19% of them seen just once. By frequency in the sample, this clonotype is medium-sized. Its antigen is not known. Study-wide points: The most expanded V genes in Löfgren's patients were reportedly TRAV12-1 and TRBV2. TRBV2 was the preferred pairing partner of TRAV12-1, with similar CDR3s.

The source of this sequence is a human donor with sarcoidosis (Löfgren's syndrome or another form), or a control subject (not recorded which). Sequences were obtained from CD4+ T cells from bronchoalveolar lavage. This chain links TRBV4-1 with TRBJ2-1, with 10 bases lining up with TRBD2. CDR3 sequence (DNA): TGCGCCAGCAGCCAAGAAAGGACTAGCGGACCGAGCTCCTACAATGAGCAGTTCTTC. This codes for CASSQERTSGPSSYNEQFF.